These 19 T cell receptor beta chains share one sample of origin, sequenced in a study of Ad26.COV2.S vaccination and SARS-CoV-2 variants. Treatment here: approximately 18 received Ad26.COV2.S at low or high dose, single or two shots; roughly 5 received placebo; per-sample allocation not given. Sampling occurred on day 63 after the first vaccine or placebo injection. The method was immunoSEQ multiplex PCR; TCRdb's version includes in-frame clones alone and lacks a portion of them. The sample has hundreds of thousands of clones; 92% are singletons. Sequenced material: peripheral blood, taken in a trial of Ad26.COV2.S vaccine versus placebo. These receptors all stem from a person between 18 and 65 years old who received the Ad26.COV2.S COVID-19 vaccine or a placebo.

In this sample, this clone turned up once. The chain recombines TRBV7-9 with TRBJ1-1; tentatively, D is TRBD1 (5 bases). The CDR3 consists of 15 residues. CDR1 is SEHNR and CDR2 is FQNEAQ in the germline V gene (reference sequence). V was trimmed by 0 bases and J by 5 bases, leaving 13 bases between them. The CDR3 coding sequence is TGTGCCAGCAGCTTAGCGCGGCAGGGTGGAACTGAAGCTTTCTTT. It encodes CASSLARQGGTEAFF.

This clone was picked up one time. The chain joins TRBV4-1 to TRBJ1-2, with 11 nucleotides matching TRBD1. Germline-derived CDR1 and CDR2 are MGHRA and YSYEKL. The CDR3 loop spans 16 amino acids. V lost 3 bases to trimming and J lost 1 base; unmatched junction nucleotides: 4. The chain's CDR3 is CASSQVGQGVNYGYTF. The CDR3 DNA reads as TGCGCCAGCAGCCAGGTGGGACAGGGGGTTAACTATGGCTACACCTTC.

This clone has only one observation. Here the CDR3 DNA reads TGTGCCAGTAGTTACGGGGTCCACGAGCAGTACTTC. It is translated as CASSYGVHEQYF. V gene TRBV19 combines with J gene TRBJ2-7, with D possibly matching TRBD2 (5 bases). From germline, CDR1 is LNHDA and CDR2 SQIVND (reference sequence). V lost 5 bases, J lost 5 bases, and 10 bases lay in between. CDR3 size: 12 residues.

V and J are TRBV28 and TRBJ2-2, with 7 positions matching TRBD2. The junction had 3 bases not matched to a gene; V was cut back by 8 bases and J by 3 bases. The CDR3 spans 13 residues. Germline CDR1 reads MDHEN; CDR2 reads SYDVKM. The CDR3 bases are TGTGCCAGCGGGGGGGAGGACACCGGGGAGCTGTTTTTT. Translating it yields CASGGEDTGELFF.

The chain is built from TRBV4-3 and TRBJ2-2; D is ambiguous. This CDR3 comprises 15 residues. V was shortened by 0 bases and J by 8 bases, with 13 bases between the two germline ends. Looked up from germline, CDR1 is LGHNA and CDR2 is YSLEER. CDR3 sequence: CASSQDWGYAGELFF. DNA of the CDR3: TGCGCCAGCAGCCAAGATTGGGGTTACGCGGGGGAGCTGTTTTTT.

This chain connects TRBV7-2 to TRBJ1-3; D uncertain. The CDR3 extends over 18 amino acids. The V end lost 1 base, the J end lost 0 bases, and 16 bases lay between the germline ends. Germline V gene lookup returns CDR1 SGHTA and CDR2 FQGNSA. This CDR3 is CASSLVRPRTYSGNTIYF. CDR3 nucleotide sequence: TGTGCCAGCAGCTTAGTGAGGCCCAGAACATACTCTGGAAACACCATATATTTT.

This chain uses TRBV7-2 with TRBJ2-1, with 9 bases fitting TRBD2. V gave up 1 base and J gave up 4 bases; unmatched junction bases: 2. Per germline, CDR1 SGHTA and CDR2 FQGNSA. This CDR3 is 15 amino acids long. The CDR3 coding sequence is TGTGCCAGCAGCTTAGGCGGGGGGGCATACAATGAGCAGTTCTTC. This codes for CASSLGGGAYNEQFF.

The genes are TRBV5-5 and TRBJ1-5, with no clear D. The CDR3 loop spans 13 amino acids. V was clipped by 4 bases and J by 6 bases, with 11 bases between them. The germline V gene has CDR1 SGHKS and CDR2 YYEKEE (reference sequence). CDR3 in DNA: TGTGCCAGCAGCCTGGGAGGGAGTCAGCCCCAGCATTTT. Translation: CASSLGGSQPQHF. Using reference TRBV5-5 and TRBJ1-5 for the parts outside the CDR3, the full variable domain is DAGVTQSPTHLIKTRGQQVTLRCSPISGHKSVSWYQQVLGQGPQFIFQYYEKEERGRGNFPDRFSARQFPNYSSELNVNALLLGDSALYLCASSLGGSQPQHFGDGTRLSIL.

This chain uses TRBV5-5 with TRBJ2-7, with D perhaps assigned TRBD1 or TRBD2 (5 bases each). The CDR3 spans 16 residues. The germline V gene encodes CDR1 SGHKS and CDR2 YYEKEE (reference sequence). Between the trimmed V and J ends, which lost 0 bases and 3 bases, there was a span of 16 bases. The CDR3 is CASSLGPPGRNYEQYF. In DNA form, the CDR3 reads TGTGCCAGCAGCTTGGGGCCTCCGGGACGGAACTACGAGCAGTACTTC.

The chain carries TRBV9 and TRBJ1-2, with D tentatively TRBD1 (6 bases). The V gene lost 0 bases and the J gene lost 4 bases, with 13 bases spanning the gap. This CDR3 has 15 residues. Germline CDR1 SGDLS, CDR2 YYNGEE. Written as DNA, the CDR3 is TGTGCCAGCAGCGTAGTAGGCAGGGGCTCCTATGGCTACACCTTC. Its protein product is CASSVVGRGSYGYTF.

Of note for this clone: This same CDR3 is encoded by further DNA sequences in the sample. CDR3 bases: TGTGCCAGTAGTAGAGTTTCCAATCAGCCCCAGCATTTT. Translated: CASSRVSNQPQHF. The rearrangement uses TRBV19 and TRBJ1-5; no clear D. CDR1 is LNHDA, CDR2 SQIVND, per germline (reference sequence). Trimming took 4 bases from V and 3 from J, leaving 7 bases between them. The CDR3 sequence is 13 residues long. The entire variable domain, with the rest obtained from reference TRBV19 and TRBJ1-5, is as follows: DGGITQSPKYLFRKEGQNVTLSCEQNLNHDAMYWYRQDPGQGLRLIYYSQIVNDFQKGDIAEGYSVSREKKESFPLTVTSAQKNPTAFYLCASSRVSNQPQHFGDGTRLSIL.

CDR3 amino acids: CASSPSPAREQYF. The CDR3, as DNA: TGCGCCAGCAGTCCCTCCCCCGCGCGTGAGCAGTACTTC. The J gene is TRBJ2-7, the V gene TRBV5-1; D unclear. Between the trimmed V and J ends, which lost 5 bases and 7 bases, there was a span of 16 bases. Germline V gives CDR1 SGHRS, CDR2 YFSETQ. This CDR3 contains 13 residues.

This chain's CDR3 is CASSDGALSGETQYF. For the CDR3, the DNA is TGCGCCAGCAGTGACGGGGCACTAAGCGGTGAGACCCAGTACTTC. The chain has TRBV10-1 and TRBJ2-5; D possibly matches TRBD1 or TRBD2 (5 bases each). Germline-derived CDR1 and CDR2 are WNHNN and SYGVQD (reference sequence). The V gene lost 3 bases and the J gene lost 5 bases, with 16 bases spanning the gap. The CDR3 totals 15 residues.

The V gene is TRBV5-4, the J gene TRBJ1-5, with TRBD1 identical over 7 bases. There are 15 residues in the CDR3. With V trimmed by 1 base and J by 7 bases, 8 bases remained unmatched. Germline lookup yields CDR1 SGHNT and CDR2 YYREEE (reference sequence). CDR3 nucleotides: TGTGCCAGCAGCTTGACAGGGGACCGGAACCAGCCCCAGCATTTT. It codes for CASSLTGDRNQPQHF.

This sequence joins TRBV4-3 and TRBJ2-1, with TRBD2 matching 9 bases. The CDR3 totals 17 residues. From germline, CDR1 is LGHNA and CDR2 YSLEER. Trimming took 0 bases from V and 4 from J; bases not matched to a gene: 7. CDR3 protein: CASSQEIRRGGYNEQFF. CDR3 DNA: TGCGCCAGCAGCCAAGAAATTAGGCGGGGGGGATACAATGAGCAGTTCTTC.

J is TRBJ2-7 and V is TRBV30, with 7 nucleotides matching TRBD2. V was clipped by 1 base and J by 4 bases; unmatched bases: 1. Per germline, CDR1 GTSNPN and CDR2 SVGIG (reference sequence). The CDR3 sequence is 12 residues long. CDR3 DNA sequence: TGTGCCTGGAGTGAACTAGCGTACGAGCAGTACTTC. Protein: CAWSELAYEQYF.

The chain couples TRBV5-5 to TRBJ2-1, with 11 positions matching TRBD2. V shed 4 bases, J shed 5 bases, and the junction held 11 bases outside the gene matches. The CDR3 is 17 amino acids. In germline, CDR1 is SGHKS, CDR2 YYEKEE (reference sequence). The CDR3 here is CASSHIPLAGGHNEQFF. The CDR3 coding sequence is TGTGCCAGCAGCCACATCCCCCTAGCGGGGGGACACAATGAGCAGTTCTTC.

The chain combines TRBV6-5 with TRBJ2-1; 7 bases fit TRBD2. CDR3 length: 14 amino acids. The junction had 10 bases not matched to a gene; V was cut back by 8 bases and J by 6 bases. Germline V gene sequence: CDR1 MNHEY, CDR2 SVGAGI. CDR3: CASHLQWEGNEQFF. CDR3 DNA sequence: TGTGCCAGCCACTTACAGTGGGAGGGCAATGAGCAGTTCTTC.

CDR3 bases: TGTGCCAGCAGCAAGTCCCCAGATCTATCCAACGAGCAGTACTTC. Protein sequence: CASSKSPDLSNEQYF. The chain carries TRBV6-2 or TRBV6-3 and TRBJ2-7; no clear D gene. Trimming shortened V by 6 bases and J by 5 bases, and 20 bases separated the two germline ends. Germline V gene lookup returns CDR1 MNHEY and CDR2 SVGEGT. The CDR3 is made up of 15 amino acids.